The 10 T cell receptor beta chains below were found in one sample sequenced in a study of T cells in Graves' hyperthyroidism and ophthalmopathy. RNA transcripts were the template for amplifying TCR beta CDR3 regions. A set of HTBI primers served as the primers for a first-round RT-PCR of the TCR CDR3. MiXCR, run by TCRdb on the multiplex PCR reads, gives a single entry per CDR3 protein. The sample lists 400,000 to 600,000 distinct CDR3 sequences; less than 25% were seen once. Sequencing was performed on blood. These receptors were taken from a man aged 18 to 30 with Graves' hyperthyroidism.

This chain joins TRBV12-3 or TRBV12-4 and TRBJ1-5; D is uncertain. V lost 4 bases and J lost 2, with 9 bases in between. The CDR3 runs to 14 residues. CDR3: CASSYVNRNQPQHF. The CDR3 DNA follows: TGTGCCAGCAGTTACGTAAATCGCAATCAGCCCCAGCATTTT.

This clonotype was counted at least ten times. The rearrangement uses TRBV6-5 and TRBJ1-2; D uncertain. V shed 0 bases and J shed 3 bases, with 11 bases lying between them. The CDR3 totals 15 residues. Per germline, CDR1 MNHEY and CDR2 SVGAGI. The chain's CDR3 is CASSYSRQTHYGYTF. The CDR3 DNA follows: TGTGCCAGCAGTTACTCGAGGCAAACTCACTATGGCTACACCTTC.

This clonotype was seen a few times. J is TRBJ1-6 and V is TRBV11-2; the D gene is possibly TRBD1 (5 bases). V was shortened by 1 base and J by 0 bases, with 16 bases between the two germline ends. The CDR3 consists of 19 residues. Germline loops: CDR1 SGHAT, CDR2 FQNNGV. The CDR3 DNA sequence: TGTGCCAGCAGCTTAGGTGGGACCGAACTTAGCTCCTATAATTCACCCCTCCACTTT. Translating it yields CASSLGGTELSSYNSPLHF.

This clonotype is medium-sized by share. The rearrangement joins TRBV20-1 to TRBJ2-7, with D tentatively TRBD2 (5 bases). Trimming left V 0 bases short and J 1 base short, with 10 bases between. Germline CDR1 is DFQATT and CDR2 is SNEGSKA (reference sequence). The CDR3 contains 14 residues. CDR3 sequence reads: CSARDPSLSYEQYF. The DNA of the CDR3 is TGCAGTGCTAGAGATCCTAGCCTTTCCTACGAGCAGTACTTC.

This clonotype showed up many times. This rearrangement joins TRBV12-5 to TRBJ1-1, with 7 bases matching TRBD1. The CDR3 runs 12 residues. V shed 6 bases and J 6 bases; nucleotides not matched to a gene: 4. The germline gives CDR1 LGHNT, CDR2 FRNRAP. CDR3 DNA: TGTGCTAGTGGGACAGGGTTGGCTGAAGCTTTCTTT. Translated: CASGTGLAEAFF.

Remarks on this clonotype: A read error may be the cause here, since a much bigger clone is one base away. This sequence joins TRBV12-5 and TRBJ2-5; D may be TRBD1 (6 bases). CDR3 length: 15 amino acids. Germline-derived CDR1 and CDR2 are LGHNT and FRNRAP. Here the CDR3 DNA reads TGTGCTAGTGGCCCCGCTGAAGGGACACAAGATACCCAGTACTTC. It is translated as CASGPAEGTQDTQYF.

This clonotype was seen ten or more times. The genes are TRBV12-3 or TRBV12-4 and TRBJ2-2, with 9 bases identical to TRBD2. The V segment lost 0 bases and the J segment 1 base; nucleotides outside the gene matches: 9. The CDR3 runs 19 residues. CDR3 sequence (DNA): TGTGCCAGCAGTTTAGCGTTTCGGCTAGCGGGGAAGAACACCGGGGAGCTGTTTTTT. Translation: CASSLAFRLAGKNTGELFF.

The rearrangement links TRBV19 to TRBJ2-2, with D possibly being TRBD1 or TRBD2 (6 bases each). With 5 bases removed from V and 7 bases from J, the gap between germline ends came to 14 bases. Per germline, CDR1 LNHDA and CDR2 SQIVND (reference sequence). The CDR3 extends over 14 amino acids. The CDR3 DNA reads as TGTGCCAGTAGTGTCCTTGGAGGGGGCGGGGAGCTGTTTTTT. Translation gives CASSVLGGGGELFF.

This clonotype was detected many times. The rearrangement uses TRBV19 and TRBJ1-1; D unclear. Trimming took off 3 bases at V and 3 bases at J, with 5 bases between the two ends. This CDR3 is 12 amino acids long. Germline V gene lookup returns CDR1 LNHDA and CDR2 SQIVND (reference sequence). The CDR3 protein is CASSMGDTEAFF. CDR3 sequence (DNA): TGTGCCAGTAGTATGGGAGACACTGAAGCTTTCTTT.

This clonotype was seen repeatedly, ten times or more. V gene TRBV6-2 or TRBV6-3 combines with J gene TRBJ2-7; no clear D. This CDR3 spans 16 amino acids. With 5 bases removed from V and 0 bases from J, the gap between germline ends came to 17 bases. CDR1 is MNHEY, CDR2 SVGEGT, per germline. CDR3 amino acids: CASSLSLLVISYEQYF. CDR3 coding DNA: TGTGCCAGCAGTCTCAGCCTACTTGTTATCTCCTACGAGCAGTACTTC.